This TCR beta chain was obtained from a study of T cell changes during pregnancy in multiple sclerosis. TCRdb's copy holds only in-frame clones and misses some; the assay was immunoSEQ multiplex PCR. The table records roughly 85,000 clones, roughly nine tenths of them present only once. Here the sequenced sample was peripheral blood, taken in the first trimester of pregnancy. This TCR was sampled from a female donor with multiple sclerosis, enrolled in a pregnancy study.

The CDR3 region has the DNA TGTGCCAGCAGTGTACTAGCGGGAGTTACAGATACGCAGTATTTT. This codes for CASSVLAGVTDTQYF. The V call is TRBV2, the J call TRBJ2-3; TRBD2 agrees at 11 bases. V shed 4 bases and J 3 bases; nucleotides not matched to a gene: 3. CDR3 size: 15 residues. Germline CDR1 SNHLY, CDR2 FYNNEI.